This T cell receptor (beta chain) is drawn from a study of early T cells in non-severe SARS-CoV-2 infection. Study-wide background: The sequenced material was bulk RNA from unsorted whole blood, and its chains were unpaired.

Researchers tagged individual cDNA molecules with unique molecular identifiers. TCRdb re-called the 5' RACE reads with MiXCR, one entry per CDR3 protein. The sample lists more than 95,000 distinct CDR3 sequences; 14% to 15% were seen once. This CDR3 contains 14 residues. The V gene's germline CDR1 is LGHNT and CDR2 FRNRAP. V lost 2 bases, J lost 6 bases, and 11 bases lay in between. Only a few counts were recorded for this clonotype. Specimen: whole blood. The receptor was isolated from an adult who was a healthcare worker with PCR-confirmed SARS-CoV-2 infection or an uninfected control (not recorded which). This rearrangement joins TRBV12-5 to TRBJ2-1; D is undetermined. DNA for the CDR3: TGTGCTAGTGGTTTGACCCGGCAGGTCAATGAGCAGTTCTTC. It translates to CASGLTRQVNEQFF.